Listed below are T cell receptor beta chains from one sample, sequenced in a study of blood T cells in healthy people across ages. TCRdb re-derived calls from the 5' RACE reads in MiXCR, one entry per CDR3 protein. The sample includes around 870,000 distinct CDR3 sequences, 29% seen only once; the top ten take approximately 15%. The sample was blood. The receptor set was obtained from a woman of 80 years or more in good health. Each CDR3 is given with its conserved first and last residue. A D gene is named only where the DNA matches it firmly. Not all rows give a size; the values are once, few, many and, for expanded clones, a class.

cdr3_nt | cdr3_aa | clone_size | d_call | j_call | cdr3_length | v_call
TGTGCCACCAAGGGGGCGAGCGAGCAAGGGGCTAGGGATTCACCCCTCCACTTT | CATKGASEQGARDSPLHF | few | TRBD1 | TRBJ1-6 | 18 | TRBV10-3
TGCGCCAGCAGCCCGGACAGCAGGGCCGGTACAGATACGCAGTATTTT | CASSPDSRAGTDTQYF | once | - | TRBJ2-3 | 16 | TRBV5-1
TGTGCCAGCAGCTTGGGACTAGCGGGGGGCAACTACGAGCAGTACTTC | CASSLGLAGGNYEQYF | - | TRBD2 | TRBJ2-7 | 16 | TRBV11-2
TGTGCCAGCAGCGTAGCAGGGGGCGAACCCGGGGAGCGGTTTTTT | CASSVAGGEPGERFF | - | TRBD1 | TRBJ2-2 | 15 | TRBV9
TGTGCCAGCAGTTACTTGGGGACTAGCGAGGCAGATACGCAGTATTTT | CASSYLGTSEADTQYF | - | TRBD2 | TRBJ2-3 | 16 | TRBV10-2
TGTGCCAGCAGCTCGACAGGGGACCTACTCAATCAGCCCCAGCATTTT | CASSSTGDLLNQPQHF | once | TRBD1 | TRBJ1-5 | 16 | TRBV7-2
TGCGCCAGCAGCCTCCTGACAGGATCCCCAGATACGCAGTATTTT | CASSLLTGSPDTQYF | many | - | TRBJ2-3 | 15 | TRBV4-3
TGTGCCAGCAGTTTTGGACAGGGTCCTTATGGCTACACCTTC | CASSFGQGPYGYTF | few | TRBD1 | TRBJ1-2 | 14 | TRBV11-2
TGTGCCAGCAGCCGAACCCCCCGGAGCGGAAGCACAGATACGCAGTATTTT | CASSRTPRSGSTDTQYF | many | - | TRBJ2-3 | 17 | TRBV3-1
TGCGCCAGCAGCTTAGGGGAAATCAGGGAAGAGACCCAGTACTTC | CASSLGEIREETQYF | few | - | TRBJ2-5 | 15 | TRBV5-1
TGCAGTGCTTCAAGCGCTAGGGAGCAGTACTTC | CSASSAREQYF | - | - | TRBJ2-5 | 11 | TRBV20-1
TGTGCCAGCAGCGACCGCCGGGACTCTGGAAACACCATATATTTT | CASSDRRDSGNTIYF | - | - | TRBJ1-3 | 15 | TRBV7-9
TGTGCCAGCTCACCTCTACAGGAGAACACTGAAGCTTTCTTT | CASSPLQENTEAFF | few | - | TRBJ1-1 | 14 | TRBV18
TGTGCCAGCACCTTTGGGGGGTCCGGGGCCAACGTCCTGACTTTC | CASTFGGSGANVLTF | many | - | TRBJ2-6 | 15 | TRBV7-8
TGTGCCAGCAGCCAAGGACAGGGGGCGAACAATGAGCAGTTCTTC | CASSQGQGANNEQFF | once | TRBD1 | TRBJ2-1 | 15 | TRBV7-3
TGCGCCAGCAGCTTACCGGGACACGGCAATGAGCAGTTCTTC | CASSLPGHGNEQFF | many | - | TRBJ2-1 | 14 | TRBV5-1
TGCGCCAGCAGCTTGGCCCAGCGGGGGGGCGCGGAGACCCAGTACTTC | CASSLAQRGGAETQYF | many | TRBD2 | TRBJ2-5 | 16 | TRBV5-1
TGTGCCAGTTCCCAAGAACTAGCCAAAAACATTCAGTACTTC | CASSQELAKNIQYF | many | - | TRBJ2-4 | 14 | TRBV7-2
TGTGCCTGGACAGACTCTGGAAACACCATATATTTT | CAWTDSGNTIYF | - | - | TRBJ1-3 | 12 | TRBV30
TGCGCCAGCAGCCAACCCAGCCAGGGCGAGCAGTACTTC | CASSQPSQGEQYF | many | - | TRBJ2-7 | 13 | TRBV5-1
TGTGCCAGCAGCCCAGGGACTAGCGGGGGCCTGTCCTACAATGAGCAGTTCTTC | CASSPGTSGGLSYNEQFF | many | TRBD2 | TRBJ2-1 | 18 | TRBV7-9
TGTGCCAGCAGCCAAGGGGATCCGGGAGCAGAGACCCAGTACTTC | CASSQGDPGAETQYF | - | - | TRBJ2-5 | 15 | TRBV4-2
TGTGCCAGCTCACTCACCTCGGACGGGAACACTGAAGCTTTCTTT | CASSLTSDGNTEAFF | few | - | TRBJ1-1 | 15 | TRBV18